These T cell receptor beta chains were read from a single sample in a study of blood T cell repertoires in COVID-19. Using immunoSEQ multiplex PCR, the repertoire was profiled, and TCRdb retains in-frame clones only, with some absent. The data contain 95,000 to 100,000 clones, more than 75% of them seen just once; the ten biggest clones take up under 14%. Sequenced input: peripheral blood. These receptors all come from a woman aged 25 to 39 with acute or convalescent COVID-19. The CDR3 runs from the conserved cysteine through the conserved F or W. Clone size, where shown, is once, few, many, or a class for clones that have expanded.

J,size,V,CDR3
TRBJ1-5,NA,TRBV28,CASSLETGDDQPQHF
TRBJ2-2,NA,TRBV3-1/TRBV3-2,CASSQAANTGELFF
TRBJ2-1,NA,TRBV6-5,CASRFDRDEQFF
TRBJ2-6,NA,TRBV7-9,CASSLRGSSSGANVLTF
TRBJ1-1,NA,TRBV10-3,CATGTAADTEAFF
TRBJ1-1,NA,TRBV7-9,CASSEVGGATTEAFF
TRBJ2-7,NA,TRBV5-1,CASTTGTGPYEQYF
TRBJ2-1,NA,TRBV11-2,CASSSSLAGEQFF
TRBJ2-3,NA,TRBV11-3,CASRAAGQGTDTQYF
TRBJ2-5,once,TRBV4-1,CASSPLSGGAVETQYF
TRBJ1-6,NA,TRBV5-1,CASSLVSSGTVNSPLHF
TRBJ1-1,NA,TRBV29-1,CSGEQNSEAFF
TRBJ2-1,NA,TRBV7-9,CASSLAQGPRYNEQFF
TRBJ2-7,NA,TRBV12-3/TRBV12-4,CASSLALLEQYF
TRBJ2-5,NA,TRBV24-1,CATSDPQGVETQYF
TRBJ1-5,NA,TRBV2,CASRFGTGDITSNQPQHF
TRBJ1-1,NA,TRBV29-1,CSVEDWGGNTEAFF
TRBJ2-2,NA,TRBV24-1,CATSDLPGGGTGELFF